Sequencing of this TCR beta chain was carried out in a study of T cells after yellow fever vaccination. Study results and limitations: Clones from primary vaccination mostly reappeared after the booster (over 95% CD4, around 90% CD8).

Comments on this clonotype: No antigen is known for it.

TCRdb re-analysed the 5' RACE reads in MiXCR, keeping a single row per CDR3 protein. Of roughly 310,000 distinct CDR3 sequences listed, 8.7% are singletons. Specimen: PBMCs, collected on the day of the first yellow fever vaccination. This receptor was identified in a man between 18 and 29 years old who received the YFV17D yellow fever vaccine.

CDR3 region: CASSYRLGSSGKTQYF. The CDR3 nucleotides are TGTGCCAGCAGTTACCGGCTTGGGTCCTCGGGGAAGACCCAGTACTTC. This chain connects TRBV6-5 to TRBJ2-5; perhaps TRBD2 as D (5 bases). Looked up from germline, CDR1 is MNHEY and CDR2 is SVGAGI. This CDR3 has 16 amino acids. Trimming removed 2 bases at V and 6 bases at J, with 19 bases between.